This T cell receptor (beta chain) was sequenced in a study of blood T cell repertoires in COVID-19. Overall study: The United States, Italy and Spain provided the acute and convalescent COVID-19 samples. T cells, B-cell-depleted T cells, or PBMCs provided the cDNA or gDNA that served as material.

Per the original data handling: Estimated nucleated cell counts came from reference gene primer amplification. Profiled with immunoSEQ multiplex PCR; TCRdb holds only in-frame clones, not every one. D and trimming come from the DNA, and the V and J calls and clone size come from that table. The sample shows some 200,000 clones, around 87% of them seen only once. Germline CDR1 reads MNHNY; CDR2 reads SVGAGI (reference sequence). CDR3 length: 15 amino acids. V trimming: 2 bases; J trimming: 4 bases; junction bases outside the gene matches: 1. The receptor was derived from a man aged 40-49 years with active or convalescent COVID-19. This chain joins TRBV6-6 and TRBJ2-2; 10 nucleotides match TRBD1. Sequencing was performed on peripheral blood. This chain's CDR3 is CASSYRTGGTGELFF. The CDR3 nucleotides are TGTGCCAGCAGTTACAGGACAGGGGGCACCGGGGAGCTGTTTTTT.